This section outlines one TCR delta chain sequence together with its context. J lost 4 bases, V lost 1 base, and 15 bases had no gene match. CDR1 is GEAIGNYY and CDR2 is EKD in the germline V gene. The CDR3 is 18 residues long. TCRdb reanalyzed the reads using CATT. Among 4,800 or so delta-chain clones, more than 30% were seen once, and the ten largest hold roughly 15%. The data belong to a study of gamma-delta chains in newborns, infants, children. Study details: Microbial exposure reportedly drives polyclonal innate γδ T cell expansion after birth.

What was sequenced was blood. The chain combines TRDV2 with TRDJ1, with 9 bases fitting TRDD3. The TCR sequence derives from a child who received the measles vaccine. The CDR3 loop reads CACDTLGTLGDGGDKLIF. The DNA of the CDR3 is TGTGCCTGTGACACGCTAGGCACCCTGGGGGATGGGGGCGATAAACTCATCTTT.